The 6 T cell receptor beta chains reported below all come from one sample, sequenced in a study of CD8 T cells in ankylosing spondylitis. One entry per CDR3 protein results from TCRdb running MiXCR on the 5' RACE reads. The sample records 700,000 to 850,000 distinct CDR3 sequences, approximately 12% being singletons. The antigens for these receptors are not known. Study observations and caveats: In ankylosing spondylitis blood, a motif of roughly 8 highly homologous TCR beta variants appeared characteristic.

The sequencing input was blood, either unsorted or a sorted T cell fraction (not recorded which). The receptors were gathered from a male donor with ankylosing spondylitis.

The chain uses TRBV28 and TRBJ2-5; D ambiguous. The CDR3 has 12 residues. Germline CDR1 is MDHEN and CDR2 is SYDVKM. V gave up 6 bases and J gave up 1 base, with 6 bases separating them. The CDR3 coding sequence is TGTGCCAGCAGACACCCCCAAGAGACCCAGTACTTC. This translates into CASRHPQETQYF.

This clonotype was seen a few times. The chain joins TRBV6-1 to TRBJ2-5; D is possibly TRBD2 (7 bases). The CDR3 has 14 amino acids. Deletions cut 10 bases from V and 5 bases from J, with 20 bases between. The germline CDR1 and CDR2 sequences are MNHNS and SASEGT. CDR3 nucleotides: TGTGCCATTATGACTGGGGGGGCTGGGGAGACCCAGTACTTC. Its protein is CAIMTGGAGETQYF.

This clonotype was detected ten times or more. This rearrangement joins TRBV29-1 to TRBJ2-7; either TRBD1 or TRBD2 may supply D (5 bases each). This CDR3 comprises 12 residues. Germline V lookup: CDR1 SQVTM, CDR2 ANQGSEA. The CDR3 region has the DNA TGCAGTGACCGGGACCCGCCCTACGAGCAGTACTTC. Its translation is CSDRDPPYEQYF.

The chain employs TRBV6-5 and TRBJ2-1; 7 nucleotides agree with TRBD1. Per germline, CDR1 MNHEY and CDR2 SVGAGI. This CDR3 comprises 15 residues. The V gene end was trimmed by 2 bases and the J gene end by 5 bases; junction bases not matched to a gene: 6. CDR3 region: CASSYTTGLNNEQFF. CDR3 in DNA: TGTGCCAGCAGTTACACGACAGGGCTGAACAATGAGCAGTTCTTC.

Only a few counts were recorded for this clonotype. This chain links TRBV18 with TRBJ1-3, with 7 bases aligning to TRBD1. CDR1 and CDR2 from the germline V gene are KGHSH and LQKENI. This CDR3 comprises 15 residues. V trimming: 5 bases; J trimming: 2 bases; junction bases outside the gene matches: 6. For the CDR3, the DNA is TGTGCCAGCTCAACCAGGGGGACAACTGGAAACACCATATATTTT. Its protein is CASSTRGTTGNTIYF.

The chain uses TRBV3-1 and TRBJ2-7; D remains ambiguous. This CDR3 has 16 amino acids. V was clipped by 0 bases and J by 0 bases, with 12 bases between them. Germline V gives CDR1 LGHDT, CDR2 YNNKEL (reference sequence). CDR3 region: CASSQEVSGFSYEQYF. Written as DNA, the CDR3 is TGTGCCAGCAGCCAAGAGGTATCCGGGTTCTCCTACGAGCAGTACTTC.